This T cell receptor (beta chain) was obtained from a study of cytomegalovirus exposure and HLA in healthy donors (TCRdb year 2017). Turning to the overall study: According to an earlier analysis of 587 of the donors, some 180 million T cells yielded 120 million or so unique TCR beta sequences and more than 250 Gb of sequence data. Of the roughly 410 genotyped donors, roughly 76% were placed in the genetic ancestry cluster associated with self-reported Caucasian donors. Roughly 300 gigabases of sequencing data and some 85 million unique TCR sequences were included in an early release covering several hundred HLA-typed donors. Across around 400 genotyped donors of the cohort, an average of about 250,000 unique TCR beta nucleotide sequences per donor were sequenced, and approximately 19% of those sequences were non-productive. The study combined high-throughput TCR immunosequencing, statistical association of individual TCRs with disease status, and machine learning to predict cytomegalovirus infection status. About five DR-DQ haplotypes were treated as single units for association and clustering because of strong linkage in the cohort. Every repertoire in the discovery cohort had been generated on one and the same sequencing platform. Along with the approximately 670-subject first cohort, a separate validation cohort of over 90 different subjects was used. The number of donors typed differed by locus, with roughly 629-640 for A, B, C, DRB1 and DQB1, around 500 for DQA1, under 610 for DPA1, and under 490 for DPB1. The study aimed to test whether cataloging public T cell receptors could reveal signatures of past pathogen exposure. To decide whether each TCR beta V gene segment behaved as functional or pseudogenic, an earlier analysis of some 580 of the donors relied on high-throughput TCR beta sequencing. The study used immunosequencing to profile the T cell repertoires of approximately 690 subjects and linked those repertoires to cytomegalovirus serostatus. Donor age, sex, ethnicity and CMV serostatus were compiled alongside the repertoire data. In a later genetic analysis, genome-wide SNP genotypes for about 55% of the roughly 670 donors were used, and that subset was treated as a discovery cohort. A later analysis re-examined previously published TCR beta repertoires from more than 600 donors and added high-resolution HLA genotyping to investigate patterns of TCR occurrence. Rather than using new phenotypic data, the later analysis identified candidate immune exposures from TCR beta sequences and from how often those sequences occurred across donors. Both class I and class II loci were covered by HLA typing, at four-digit resolution. On the study overall, not on this receptor specifically: In both the original and validation cohorts, the classifier was reported to diagnose cytomegalovirus status with high specificity and sensitivity. Immune exposure information for the cohort was limited to CMV serostatus. The study listed 150 to 200 TCR beta chains as associated with cytomegalovirus. Correlated functional status among segregating V segments might be attributable to linkage disequilibrium, but an unknown experimental factor could not be ruled out. When HLA alleles, especially DR and DQ, strongly co-occurred, attributing TCR associations to individual alleles was difficult. In an earlier analysis of some 500 of the donors, most TCR beta V segments were observed in productive rearrangements about 87% or about 30% of the time, broadly matching IMGT annotations. A later analysis reported that several top co-occurrence clusters appeared linked to parvovirus B19, influenza, CMV and Epstein-Barr virus. Because counts were too low, some 17 rarely observed V segments, including chromosome 9 orphons, were left out of the earlier analysis of some 640 of the donors. Across donors, most TCR sequences were observed very rarely, whereas some public TCRs were present in many individuals. A later genetic analysis reported fewer N-insertions in productive TCRs among donors in an Asian-associated ancestry cluster than the roughly 700-donor mean. An association between a missense DCLRE1C variant and V-gene and J-gene trimming of TCR beta chains was found in a later genetic analysis and replicated in an independent cohort. In a later analysis, most CMV-associated TCR beta chains were found to appear HLA-restricted, with HLA associations seemingly driven largely by CMV exposure. In a later analysis, some 17,000 TCR beta sequences were associated with specific HLA alleles at a false discovery rate of 0.05. The authors suggested that the approach could potentially be generalized to other disease states and immunological phenotypes. Three of the identified cytomegalovirus-associated TCR beta chains were confirmed in vitro to be specific for cytomegalovirus antigens. Sequencing depth was assumed to be roughly uniform across donors in the presence/absence analyses, though that assumption may not hold. The 87-base-pair reads could not distinguish some IMGT-functional V segments, including TRBV6-2 and TRBV6-3, so those segments were excluded. According to a later analysis, TCR association rates differed among HLA loci, with DRB1 alleles showing the most associated TCRs and HLA-C alleles showing the fewest. The sequencing pipeline was judged likely to have produced a cluster of highly shared sequence variants as a technical artifact. Because some donors lacked HLA typing at each locus, the association tests relied only on the typed subset. In this cohort, only TCR beta chains were sequenced, and detectable features were limited by the absence of alpha or paired-chain data. A later analysis found that HLA-associated TCR beta chains were more clonally expanded and had lower generation probabilities than equally common non-associated chains. A further reported finding was that TCR beta sequences accurately predicted the HLA-A and HLA-B alleles for most subjects in the first cohort.

Spanning cysteine to phenylalanine, the CDR3 consists of 14 amino acids. The CDR3 DNA has 42 bases and is translated from base 1. The germline V gene encodes CDR1 MNHNS and CDR2 SASEGT. Deletion took 6 bases off V and 0 bases off J, with a span of 12 bases between the germline ends. Details on this clone: The antigen it recognizes is unknown. Base qualities were left out, and no much larger clone turns up one base away.

The cohort consisted of some 730 healthy bone marrow donors. At the time of sampling, every cohort member was nominally healthy, though immune exposures that went unrecorded were likely present. The donor was CMV seronegative and was included in the group of 352 seronegative cohort members. A peripheral blood sample was collected from each donor, and TCR beta sequencing was performed on peripheral blood mononuclear cells. The Qiagen DNeasy Blood Extraction Kit was used to extract genomic DNA from the blood cell samples. Preparation of the library involved the immunoSEQ multiplex PCR assay. The multiplex PCR relied on a mix of 60 forward primers for TCR Vbeta segments and 13 reverse primers for TCR Jbeta segments. Amplification of the CDR3 region of rearranged TCR beta genes was performed with a multiplex PCR assay on genomic DNA. On the Illumina HiSeq System, the amplified TCR beta libraries were sequenced as 87-base-pair reads. The authors' pipeline ran thus. Across the 700 or so repertoires, a later analysis counted approximately 75 million unique TCR beta chains, around 11 million of which were shared by at least two donors. Raw reads were error-corrected and collapsed into unique sequences with a nearest-neighbor algorithm that merged closely related sequences to remove PCR and sequencing errors. V, D and J gene segments were assigned by aligning CDR3 sequences to IMGT reference sequences. Each retained sequence needed at least a six-nucleotide match to both a V gene segment and a J gene segment. A rearrangement was called productive if the CDR3 had no stop codons and remained in frame with V and J, and every other rearrangement was called non-productive. Following IMGT convention, CDR3 was defined as the stretch from the second conserved V-encoded cysteine to the conserved J-encoded phenylalanine. The earlier analysis of 587 of the donors excluded any sequence lacking an unambiguous match to a single V gene segment. An earlier analysis of several hundred of the donors called V segments functional above 56.7% productive rearrangements and segregating when the between-donor standard deviation exceeded 5%. To diagnose cytomegalovirus status from the catalog of TCR beta chain sequences, a statistical classification framework was built. A later analysis assigned V and J genes by comparing TCR nucleotide sequences with IMGT/GENE-DB human TR gene sequences. In a later analysis, CDR3 sequences and most-parsimonious VDJ recombination scenarios were assigned using the TCRdist pipeline. In a later analysis, every TCR beta chain was defined by the combination of its CDR3 amino acid sequence and its V-gene family, and reads without a unique V-gene family were dropped. As a way to deal with suspected cross-contamination and a sequencing artifact, a later analysis dropped approximately 570 nucleotide sequences that were highly shared and had low generation probability. For each public chain, a later analysis derived a clonal expansion index from normalized ranks of inferred template counts within each repertoire. In a later analysis, generation probabilities were computed using a VDJ recombination model fitted to out-of-frame rearrangements, and the results were checked against IGoR. In a later analysis, TCR-TCR, TCR-HLA and TCR-CMV co-occurrence was scored with hypergeometric tests, and a repertoire-size bias correction was applied to TCR pairs. False discovery rates were estimated in a later analysis by permuting HLA or CMV assignments 20 times. In a later analysis, co-occurring TCRs were grouped using DBSCAN, and TCRdist sequence similarity was added for clustering within HLA-allele-positive subsets. Co-occurrence clustering excluded repertoires with fewer than 30,000 or more than 120,000 public chains, plus five with anomalous nucleotide sharing. TCRdb took over this immuneACCESS table, retaining in-frame rearrangements with V and J assigned. Such tables are incomplete; in checked studies, under half of the missing clones stem from an unresolved V gene, and the remainder is unexplained. The DNA was the basis for D and trimming; V, J and clone size are from that table. The sample contains more than 110,000 clones, approximately 77% of them found a single time. The ten most abundant clones make up 4% to 6% of the sample.

Sequencing was carried out using PBMCs. The sequence links TRBV6-1 to TRBJ2-7; the D gene is unclear. The TCR comes from a woman aged 50 to 65 in good health and CMV-seronegative. The DNA sequence is as follows: TGTGCCAGCAGGATCGACACAGCCTCCTACGAGCAGTACTTC. Its protein reads: CASRIDTASYEQYF.